The present entry profiles one T cell receptor beta chain with its context. This table comes from immunoSEQ multiplex PCR, and its TCRdb copy is limited to in-frame clones, with some not included. The sample records around 97,000 clones, approximately 82% being singletons. The sample comes from a study of cytotoxic CD8 clonotypes in ibrutinib-treated CLL. Germline V gene data show CDR1 as MNHNY and CDR2 as SVGAGI (reference sequence). V shed 4 bases, J shed 12 bases, and the junction held 5 bases outside the gene matches. This CDR3 comprises 12 residues. The sequence was obtained from a human donor with chronic lymphocytic leukemia. The V and J genes are TRBV6-6 and TRBJ1-5; TRBD1 matches 8 bases. This sample comprised PBMCs, obtained after 12 months of ibrutinib treatment. CDR3 sequence: CASSSRTGHQHF. In DNA, the CDR3 is TGTGCCAGCAGTTCCAGGACAGGGCACCAGCATTTT.